A selection of T cell receptor beta chains follows, all from one sample in a study of persistence of HIV-infected CD4 T cells. Sequencing was performed with immunoSEQ multiplex PCR; in TCRdb, only in-frame clones are kept and a portion is missing. The sample includes tens of thousands of clones, 82% of them seen just once. Which antigens these TCRs recognize remains unknown. This sample comprised CD4+ T cells sorted from PBMCs after roughly 18-hour stimulation, obtained from a patient who received antiretroviral therapy. The receptors shown here come from an adult woman with HIV who was CMV-seropositive. The CDR3 runs from the conserved cysteine through the conserved F or W. D genes are given only for firm matches. Rows may omit the clone size; those that give it use once, few, many or a size class.

- TRBD1 TRBJ1-6 TRBV19 TGTGCCAGTAGTACGGGACAGGGGAACAATTCACCCCTCCACTTT CASSTGQGNNSPLHF
- - TRBJ1-1 TRBV30 TGTGCCTCCTTAAGCCATAGAGGGACTGAAGCTTTCTTT CASLSHRGTEAFF
- - TRBJ2-7 TRBV5-4 TGTGCCAGCAGCTCCAGTTTTCCAGCCTACGAGCAGTACTTC CASSSSFPAYEQYF
- - TRBJ1-2 TRBV5-5 TGTGCCAGCAGCTTGAGGGAGTCGGATTATGGCTACACCTTC CASSLRESDYGYTF
- TRBD2 TRBJ2-5 TRBV9 TGTGCCAGCAGCGCGGGACTAGCGGGGGGGGTCCAAGAGACCCAGTACTTC CASSAGLAGGVQETQYF
- - TRBJ1-3 TRBV7-9 TGTGCCAGCAGCTTAGCCGGAAGGGGTTACTCTGGAAACACCATATATTTT CASSLAGRGYSGNTIYF
- - TRBJ2-1 TRBV25-1 TGTGCCAGCAGTGAACCAGGGCCTAGCTCCTACAATGAGCAGTTCTTC CASSEPGPSSYNEQFF
- - TRBJ2-7 TRBV7-7 TGTGCCAGCAGCCTTGGGGTTGGGGAGGTGGACGAGCAGTACTTC CASSLGVGEVDEQYF
once - TRBJ2-7 TRBV6-5 TGTGCCAGCAGGAACCAGGGGCCGCAGTACTTC CASRNQGPQYF
- TRBD1 TRBJ1-2 TRBV20-1 TGCAGTGCTAGTGATAGCGGGACAGGCTATGGCTACACCTTC CSASDSGTGYGYTF
- - TRBJ1-1 TRBV19 TGTGCCAGTAGTATAGGACTCCAGGGGCGAGGCACTGAAGCTTTCTTT CASSIGLQGRGTEAFF
- - TRBJ1-2 TRBV5-1 TGCGCCAGCAGCTTACAGACCGGGGGGTACTATGGCTACACCTTC CASSLQTGGYYGYTF
- TRBD1 TRBJ1-6 TRBV10-3 TGTGCCATCAGCGGGGGACAGGGGCATAATTCACCCCTCCACTTT CAISGGQGHNSPLHF
- TRBD1 TRBJ2-7 TRBV20-1 TGCAGTGCTAGTGACAGGGAGTTCCCCTACGAGCAGTACTTC CSASDREFPYEQYF
- - TRBJ1-5 TRBV27 TGTGCCAGCAGTTCCGAGCCGGGTCAGCCCCAGCATTTT CASSSEPGQPQHF
- - TRBJ2-1 TRBV7-2 TGTGCCAGCAGCTTAGTAGTGCTTTCCTACAATGAGCAGTTCTTC CASSLVVLSYNEQFF
- - TRBJ2-5 TRBV29-1 TGCAGCGTTGAGAGAACCGCAGGGACGGAGACCCAGTACTTC CSVERTAGTETQYF
- - TRBJ2-3 TRBV30 TGTGCCTTCGGTGAAGGGGGGACAGATACGCAGTATTTT CAFGEGGTDTQYF
- - TRBJ2-7 TRBV6-2/TRBV6-3 TGTGCCAGCAGTTACTCGTGGGGTGGCGAGCAGTACTTC CASSYSWGGEQYF
- - TRBJ2-3 TRBV2 TGTGCCAGCAGGGGAACAGGACTGTCAGATACGCAGTATTTT CASRGTGLSDTQYF
- - TRBJ2-1 TRBV28 TGTGCCAGCAGCCTACAGGGGAGGGAGCAGTTCTTC CASSLQGREQFF
- - TRBJ1-2 TRBV25-1 TGTGCCAGCAGTCAATACGGGGGCGGGTGGAATGGCTACACCTTC CASSQYGGGWNGYTF
- - TRBJ2-4 TRBV27 TGTGCCAGCAGTTCTGGTCTGCTAGCCAAAAACATTCAGTACTTC CASSSGLLAKNIQYF
- - TRBJ2-2 TRBV2 TGTGCCAGCACCGTGATAAACACCGGGGAGCTGTTTTTT CASTVINTGELFF
- TRBD1 TRBJ1-4 TRBV25-1 TGTGCCAGCAGTAGGCGGACAGGCGGTAATGAAAAACTGTTTTTT CASSRRTGGNEKLFF
- TRBD2 TRBJ2-1 TRBV28 TGTGCCAGCAGCGGTCTAGCGGGAGTTGGCAATGAGCAGTTCTTC CASSGLAGVGNEQFF
- - TRBJ1-6 TRBV5-1 TGCGCCAGCAGCTTGGGACAGAATAATTCACCCCTCCACTTT CASSLGQNNSPLHF